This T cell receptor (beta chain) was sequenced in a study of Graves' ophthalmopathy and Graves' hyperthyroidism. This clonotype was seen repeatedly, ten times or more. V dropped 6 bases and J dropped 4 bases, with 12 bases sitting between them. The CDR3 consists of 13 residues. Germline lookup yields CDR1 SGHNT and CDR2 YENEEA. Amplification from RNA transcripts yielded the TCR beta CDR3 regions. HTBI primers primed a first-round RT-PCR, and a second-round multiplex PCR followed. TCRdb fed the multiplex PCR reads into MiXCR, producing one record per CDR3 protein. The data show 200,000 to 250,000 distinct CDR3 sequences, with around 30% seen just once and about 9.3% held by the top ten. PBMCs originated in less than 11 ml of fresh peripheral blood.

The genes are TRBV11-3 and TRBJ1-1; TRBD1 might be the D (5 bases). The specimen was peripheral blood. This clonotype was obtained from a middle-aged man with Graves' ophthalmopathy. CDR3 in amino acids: CASSFVGGTEAFF. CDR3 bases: TGTGCCAGCAGTTTCGTGGGGGGCACTGAAGCTTTCTTT.